This T cell receptor (beta chain) is drawn from a study of regulatory T cells in long-lasting Graves disease. Building the TCR beta libraries relied on iRepertoire HTBI primers, and CDR3 regions underwent Arm-PCR. TCRdb redid the calling of the multiplex PCR reads with MiXCR, one entry per CDR3 protein. The data contain hundreds of thousands of distinct CDR3 sequences, 21% of them singletons. Time point meaning: persistent/refractory GD, antithyroid drugs over 5 years with positive TRAb. Construction of the TCR library relied on RNA isolated from PBMCs. The CDR3 has 14 amino acids. Per the germline V gene, CDR1 is SGDLS and CDR2 is YYNGEE. V was cut by 3 bases and J by 0 bases, with 9 bases left in between.

The rearrangement links TRBV9 to TRBJ1-1, with D possibly TRBD1 on 5 matching bases. This receptor was identified in a female donor with Graves disease. Sequenced here: peripheral blood mononuclear cells (PBMCs), sampled when the disease was refractory, from a patient treated with antithyroid drugs. Written as DNA, the CDR3 is TGTGCCAGCAGCGCAGGGAATTTGAACACTGAAGCTTTCTTT. Its translation is CASSAGNLNTEAFF.